This T cell receptor beta chain appears in the sequencing data of a study of long-term antiretroviral therapy in people with HIV. Germline lookup yields CDR1 MNHEY and CDR2 SVGAGI. V shed 2 bases, J shed 4 bases, and the junction held 0 bases outside the gene matches. This CDR3 spans 14 amino acids. They ran version v3.0 of the immunoSEQ assay at survey level. TCRdb keeps only in-frame clones here, not all; method: immunoSEQ multiplex PCR. The table includes tens of thousands of clones, roughly 82% detected once. V and J are TRBV6-5 and TRBJ2-3; 10 bases map to TRBD1. This sequence was found in a man aged 18 to 30 with HIV. Sequenced here: unsorted PBMCs, sampled 0.3 years after starting antiretroviral therapy. Here the CDR3 reads CASSYGQGADTQYF. Here the CDR3 DNA reads TGTGCCAGCAGTTACGGACAGGGGGCAGATACGCAGTATTTT.